This TCR beta chain stems from a study of blood T cell repertoires in COVID-19. Authors' data handling: Quantification of nucleated cells was approximated via reference gene primer amplification. The data were produced by immunoSEQ multiplex PCR, yet TCRdb's version contains in-frame clones alone and is incomplete. Clone size and V and J calls were adopted from that table, with D and trimming inferred from the DNA. The profile shows about 150,000 clones, approximately 90% of them singletons. The CDR3 spans 14 residues. The V gene lost 1 base and the J gene lost 5 bases, with 12 bases spanning the gap. Germline CDR1 reads WSHSY; CDR2 reads SAAADI.

The chain carries TRBV10-2 and TRBJ2-7, with D possibly TRBD1 on 6 matching bases. This receptor was obtained from a man aged 18 to 29 with COVID-19, enrolled during active disease. The sequencing input was peripheral blood. The CDR3, as DNA: TGCGCCAGCAGTGAGTTTACAGGGTCCCACGAGCAGTACTTC. Its translation: CASSEFTGSHEQYF.